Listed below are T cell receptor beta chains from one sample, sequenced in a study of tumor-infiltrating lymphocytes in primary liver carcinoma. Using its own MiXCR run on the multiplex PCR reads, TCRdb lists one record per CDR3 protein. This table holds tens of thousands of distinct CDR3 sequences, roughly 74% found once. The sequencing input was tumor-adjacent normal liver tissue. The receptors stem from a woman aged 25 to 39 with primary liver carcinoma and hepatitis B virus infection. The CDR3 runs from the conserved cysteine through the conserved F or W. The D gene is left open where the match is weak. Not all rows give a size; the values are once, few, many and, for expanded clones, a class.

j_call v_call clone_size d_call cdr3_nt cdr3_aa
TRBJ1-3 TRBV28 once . TGTGCCGTCTCAGCACAGTTGGTGAGAAACACCATATATTTT CAVSAQLVRNTIYF
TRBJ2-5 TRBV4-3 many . TGCGCCAGCAGCCAAGAATGGGGCGGGCGACAAGAGACCCAGTACTTC CASSQEWGGRQETQYF
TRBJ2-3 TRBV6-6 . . TGTGCCAGCAGTCTTCCAGGTGCGCAGTATTTT CASSLPGAQYF
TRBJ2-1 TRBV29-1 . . TGCAGCGTTGGTACAAGGTTTGAGCAGTTCTTC CSVGTRFEQFF
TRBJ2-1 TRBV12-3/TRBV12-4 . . TGTGCCAGCACCCTACTAGTAGGAATTCACAATGAGCAGTTCTTC CASTLLVGIHNEQFF
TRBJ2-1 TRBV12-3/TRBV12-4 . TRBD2 TGTGTCAGCAGTTTAGTAGCGGGATACAATGAGCAGTTCTTC CVSSLVAGYNEQFF
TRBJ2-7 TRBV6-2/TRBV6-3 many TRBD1 TGTGCCAGCACTCGTACAGGGGCAGGGTCCTACGAGCAGTACTTC CASTRTGAGSYEQYF
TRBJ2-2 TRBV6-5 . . TGTGCCAGCAGTTACGGGGCACGGACCGGGGAGCTGTTTTTT CASSYGARTGELFF
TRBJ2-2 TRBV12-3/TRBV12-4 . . TGTGCATGCAGCCCTACCTACACCGGGGAGCTGTTTTTT CACSPTYTGELFF
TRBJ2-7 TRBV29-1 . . TGCAGCGTTAGCCCCAGGTCAGCGGGCTACGAGCAGTACTTC CSVSPRSAGYEQYF
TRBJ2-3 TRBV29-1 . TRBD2 TGCAGCGTTACTGCGGGAGGGGAAGATACACAGTATTTT CSVTAGGEDTQYF
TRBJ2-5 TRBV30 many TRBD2 TGTGCCTGGAGTCGCCCCACTAGCGGGAGAAGAGAGACCCAGTACTTC CAWSRPTSGRRETQYF
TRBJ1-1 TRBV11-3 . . TGTGCGAGCAGCTCTAGATTGGGAACGATGAACACTGAAGCTCTATTT CASSSRLGTMNTEALF
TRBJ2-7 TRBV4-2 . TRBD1 TGTGCCAGCCAGGAACACCTAGGACAGGGGGGACCGCGCGAGCAGTACTTC CASQEHLGQGGPREQYF
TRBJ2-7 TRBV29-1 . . TGCAGCGTCGTCACACCGAAGGCCTACGAGCGGTACTTC CSVVTPKAYERYF
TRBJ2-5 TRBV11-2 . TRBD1 TGTGCCTGCAGCTTAGGGGCAGGGGGCGGGAAGACCCAGTACTTC CACSLGAGGGKTQYF
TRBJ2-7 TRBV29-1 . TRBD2 TGCAGCGTTGTCCATCGGCGGGAGGGTAGGCCTGTAAGCCAGCAGTACTTC CSVVHRREGRPVSQQYF
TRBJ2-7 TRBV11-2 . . TGTGCCAGCAGTCAGATCAGGGGAGCCGACCCCTACTACGAGCAGTACTTC CASSQIRGADPYYEQYF
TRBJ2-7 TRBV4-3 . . TGCGCCGGCAGCGCTCATTGGGACGGGGGTTACGAGCGGTACTTC CAGSAHWDGGYERYF
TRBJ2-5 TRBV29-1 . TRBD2 TGCAGCGTTGAAATCGGGGGGGCAGAGGCCCAGTACTTC CSVEIGGAEAQYF
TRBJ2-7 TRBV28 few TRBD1 TGTGCCAGCAGCCCGACCGGGACAGGCTACTCCCACGAGCAGTACTTC CASSPTGTGYSHEQYF
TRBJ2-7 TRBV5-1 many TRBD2 TGCGCCAGCAACGCGGGGGGCAACTACGAGCAGTACTTC CASNAGGNYEQYF
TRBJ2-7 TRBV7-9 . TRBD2 TGTGTCAGCAGTTCGGGAGGCCTCTCCTACAAGCAGTACTTC CVSSSGGLSYKQYF
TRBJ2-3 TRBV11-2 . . TGTGCCAGTAGCTTACCAGTGAGTACAGATACGCATTATTTT CASSLPVSTDTHYF
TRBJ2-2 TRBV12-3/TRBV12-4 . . TGTGTCAGCAATTTTACAGGGATTGGGGAGCTGTTTTTT CVSNFTGIGELFF
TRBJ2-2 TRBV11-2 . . TGTGCCAGCAGCTTATTCGCTGCGAACACCGGAGAGCTGTTTTTT CASSLFAANTGELFF
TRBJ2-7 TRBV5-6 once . TGTGCCAGGAGCTTGTTTGGGTGGTCAGGGGGGACTAGGGAAACCTACGAGCAATACTTC CARSLFGWSGGTRETYEQYF
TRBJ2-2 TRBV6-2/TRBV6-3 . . TGTGCCAGCACGGACTATGTGACCGGGGAGCTGCTCTTT CASTDYVTGELLF
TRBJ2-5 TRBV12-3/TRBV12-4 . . TGTGTCAGCAGCACCTACACCGGGAGCGAAGGAACCCAGTACTTC CVSSTYTGSEGTQYF
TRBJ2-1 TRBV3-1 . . TGTGCCAGCAGCCTCCCCCTTAGCTCCTACAATGAGAAGTTCTTC CASSLPLSSYNEKFF
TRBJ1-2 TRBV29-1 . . TGCAGCGTTGATTATAGTGAAGGCTACACCTTC CSVDYSEGYTF
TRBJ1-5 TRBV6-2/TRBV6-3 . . TGTGCCAGCACTTACAGGGACATTCAGCCCCAGCATTTC CASTYRDIQPQHF
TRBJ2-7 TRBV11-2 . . TGTGCCGGCAGCTTACTCTCCCACGGGCAGTACTTC CAGSLLSHGQYF
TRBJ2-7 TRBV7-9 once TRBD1 TGTGTCAGCACTCAACGGACAGGGGCCGACGAGCAGTATTTC CVSTQRTGADEQYF
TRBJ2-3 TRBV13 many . TGTGCCAGCAGCAACGGACTAGGGGGGGATACGCAGTATTTT CASSNGLGGDTQYF